Listed below are T cell receptor beta chains from one sample, sequenced in a study of blood T cell repertoires in COVID-19. Assay: immunoSEQ multiplex PCR; the TCRdb copy retains only in-frame clones and omits some. The table shows a few hundred thousand clones, with approximately 87% occurring only once. The specimen sequenced was PBMCs or T cells enriched from blood (not recorded which). The receptors originated from a woman between 50 and 59 years old who had recovered from COVID-19. The conserved cysteine and the conserved F or W are not part of the CDR3 here. D genes are given only for firm matches.

TRBV5-8,TRBD1,TRBJ1-5,ASSLTAGGPQH
TRBV11-3,TRBD2,TRBJ2-1,ASLPLAGVYNEQF
TRBV27,TRBD1,TRBJ1-5,ASSSLGTGPSFGNQPQH
TRBV12-3/TRBV12-4,NA,TRBJ2-3,ASSFGAPDTQY
TRBV6-5,NA,TRBJ1-2,ASSKTGTYGYT
TRBV24-1,NA,TRBJ2-1,ATSSGGYEQF
TRBV28,NA,TRBJ2-5,ASRPQGLGRETQY
TRBV24-1,TRBD1,TRBJ1-2,ATSDHRGIDYT
TRBV11-2,NA,TRBJ1-1,ASSLVRGGNTEAF
TRBV6-5,NA,TRBJ1-4,ASRSNRTPAEKLF